This T cell receptor (beta chain) derives from a study of somatic mutations in cytotoxic T cells in rheumatoid arthritis. As concerns this clone: Antigen: not known.

Between the trimmed V and J ends, which lost 4 bases and 1 base, there was a span of 9 bases. The CDR3 is 13 residues long. Germline V gives CDR1 SGHRS, CDR2 YFSETQ. Regarding the study as a whole: In the expanded CD8+ clones, the antigen targets remained unknown. For about an eighth of the 65 patients, a single CD8+ clone accounted for more than 20% of CD8+ cells.

Profiling relied on immunoSEQ multiplex PCR, and the TCRdb table lists in-frame clones only, not all of them. The sample contains about 15,000 clones, about 80% of which appear only once. This clonotype was sampled from an adult with rheumatoid arthritis. The V call is TRBV5-1, the J call TRBJ2-7, with D perhaps given as TRBD1 or TRBD2 (5 bases each). Sequencing was done on a sample of CD8+ T cells sorted from blood. CDR3 region: CASSTGPSYEQYF. CDR3 DNA: TGCGCCAGCAGCACGGGACCGTCCTACGAGCAGTACTTC. Filled out from reference TRBV5-1 and TRBJ2-7, the complete variable domain reads KAGVTQTPRYLIKTRGQQVTLSCSPISGHRSVSWYQQTPGQGLQFLFEYFSETQRNKGNFPGRFSGRQFSNSRSEMNVSTLELGDSALYLCASSTGPSYEQYFGPGTRLTVT.